This entry lists 13 T cell receptor beta chains sequenced from one sample in a study of T cell responses to AZD1222 COVID-19 vaccine. Clones were read by immunoSEQ multiplex PCR, and TCRdb kept only the in-frame ones, dropping some. The data contain roughly 60,000 clones, around nine tenths of them singletons. This material consisted of peripheral blood, taken on day 0 of AZD1222 vaccination. The receptors originated from an adult in good health.

V usage is TRBV5-5 and J usage is TRBJ1-5, with TRBD1 as a possible D gene (6 bases). CDR1 and CDR2 (germline): SGHKS, YYEKEE (reference sequence). The length of the CDR3 is 15 residues. V was shortened by 0 bases and J by 2 bases, with 9 bases between the two germline ends. The CDR3: CASSLVEGGNQPQHF. In nucleotides, the CDR3 is TGTGCCAGCAGCTTGGTCGAGGGGGGCAATCAGCCCCAGCATTTT.

The genes are TRBV30 and TRBJ2-7; 8 bases line up with TRBD2. Germline CDR1 is GTSNPN and CDR2 is SVGIG (reference sequence). Trimming removed 2 bases from V and 2 bases from J; junction bases left unmatched: 5. The CDR3 extends over 14 amino acids. CDR3: CAWSLTGGPYEQYF. Here the CDR3 DNA reads TGTGCCTGGAGTCTAACGGGGGGGCCCTACGAGCAGTACTTC.

This rearrangement joins TRBV27 to TRBJ1-1, with TRBD1 identical over 7 bases. V gave up 3 bases and J gave up 0 bases; unmatched junction bases: 4. The CDR3 is 15 residues long. The germline CDR1 and CDR2 sequences are MNHEY and SMNVEV (reference sequence). CDR3 coding DNA: TGTGCCAGCAGTTTTCAGGGGGATTTGAACACTGAAGCTTTCTTT. It codes for CASSFQGDLNTEAFF.

This chain links TRBV7-8 with TRBJ2-2, with D tentatively TRBD1 (5 bases). V shed 2 bases and J shed 1 base, with 8 bases lying between them. CDR3 length: 15 amino acids. Germline V lookup: CDR1 SGHVS, CDR2 FQNEAQ. The CDR3 bases are TGTGCCAGCAGCTTACCGACAGAGAACACCGGGGAGCTGTTTTTT. Protein sequence: CASSLPTENTGELFF.

The rearrangement joins TRBV11-1 to TRBJ2-2; D is unclear. Germline assignment: CDR1 SGHAT and CDR2 FQDESV (reference sequence). V was clipped by 3 bases and J by 3 bases, with 8 bases between them. CDR3 size: 14 residues. CDR3 region: CASSFRTDTGELFF. The CDR3 DNA reads TGTGCCAGCAGCTTCCGGACCGACACCGGGGAGCTGTTTTTT.

V gene TRBV19 combines with J gene TRBJ1-6; no clear D. Trimming removed 7 bases at V and 0 bases at J, with 10 bases between. The CDR3 is 15 residues long. The V gene's germline CDR1 is LNHDA and CDR2 SQIVND (reference sequence). The CDR3 coding sequence is TGTGCCAGTATGGAGAGGAGCTCCTATAATTCACCCCTCCACTTT. It translates to CASMERSSYNSPLHF.

V gene TRBV7-9 combines with J gene TRBJ1-1; D not certain. Germline lookup yields CDR1 SEHNR and CDR2 FQNEAQ (reference sequence). This CDR3 is built from 11 residues. V dropped 4 bases and J dropped 1 base, with 1 base sitting between them. In nucleotides, the CDR3 is TGTGCCAGCAGCTCGAACACTGAAGCTTTCTTT. It is translated as CASSSNTEAFF.

This chain uses TRBV7-8 with TRBJ1-6; possibly TRBD1 for D (5 bases). CDR3 size: 15 residues. Germline CDR1 is SGHVS and CDR2 is FQNEAQ. Trimming removed 4 bases from V and 1 base from J, with 8 bases in between. Written as DNA, the CDR3 is TGTGCCAGCAGCTATGCAGGGTCCTATAATTCACCCCTCCACTTT. As protein: CASSYAGSYNSPLHF.

The rearrangement joins TRBV5-1 to TRBJ1-3, with 7 positions matching TRBD1. Germline CDR1 reads SGHRS; CDR2 reads YFSETQ. The CDR3 has 15 amino acids. Trimming at V came to 4 bases and at J to 3 bases, leaving 7 bases not matched to a gene. The CDR3 here is CASSDNRQGGNTIYF. CDR3 nucleotides: TGCGCCAGCAGCGATAACCGACAGGGTGGAAACACCATATATTTT. The full variable domain, rest sourced from reference TRBV5-1 and TRBJ1-3, is KAGVTQTPRYLIKTRGQQVTLSCSPISGHRSVSWYQQTPGQGLQFLFEYFSETQRNKGNFPGRFSGRQFSNSRSEMNVSTLELGDSALYLCASSDNRQGGNTIYFGEGSWLTVV.

V usage is TRBV7-2 and J usage is TRBJ2-5, with D possibly TRBD1 on 6 matching bases. The CDR3 is made up of 16 amino acids. Trimming removed 3 bases from V and 1 base from J, with 15 bases in between. Germline CDR1 and CDR2: SGHTA and FQGNSA. This CDR3 is CASSLVGHLTQETQYF. The CDR3 coding sequence is TGTGCCAGCAGCTTGGTGGGACACCTAACCCAAGAGACCCAGTACTTC.

This chain joins TRBV4-2 and TRBJ2-5; D is possibly TRBD2 (5 bases). Germline V gene data show CDR1 as LGHNA and CDR2 as YNFKEQ. Trimming took 4 bases from V and 5 from J, leaving 17 bases between them. The CDR3 consists of 15 residues. The CDR3: CASSPRAMGGETQYF. DNA of the CDR3: TGTGCCAGCAGCCCACGGGCCATGGGCGGGGAGACCCAGTACTTC.

V gene TRBV3-1 (or the pseudogene TRBV3-2) combines with J gene TRBJ1-1; D remains ambiguous. CDR3 length: 12 residues. Trimming took 4 bases from V and 6 from J, leaving 9 bases between them. Germline loops: CDR1 LGHDT, CDR2 YNNKEL (reference sequence). The CDR3 is CASSLGFAEAFF. The DNA of the CDR3 is TGTGCCAGCAGCCTGGGGTTTGCTGAAGCTTTCTTT.

The V gene is TRBV5-5, the J gene TRBJ2-7; unclear D gene. This CDR3 spans 15 amino acids. Germline V lookup: CDR1 SGHKS, CDR2 YYEKEE (reference sequence). Trimming removed 2 bases from V and 2 bases from J, with 14 bases in between. CDR3 coding DNA: TGTGCCAGCAGCTTATCTCAGGTTCGAGCCTACGAGCAGTACTTC. It specifies CASSLSQVRAYEQYF.